The 13 T cell receptor beta chains reported below all come from one sample, sequenced in a study of T cells after yellow fever vaccination. TCRdb ran MiXCR on the 5' RACE reads and lists one entry per CDR3 protein. The sample yields a few hundred thousand distinct CDR3 sequences, roughly 21% seen once. Material: PBMCs, obtained 15 days after the yellow fever booster vaccination. The receptor set was obtained from a man aged 30 to 39 who received the YFV17D yellow fever vaccine.

This clonotype turned up a few times. The chain carries TRBV9 and TRBJ1-1; D gene ambiguous. Trimming removed 3 bases at V and 5 bases at J, with 11 bases between. The CDR3 is 13 amino acids. Germline CDR1 is SGDLS and CDR2 is YYNGEE. CDR3 amino acids: CASSARIDTEAFF. The CDR3 DNA reads TGTGCCAGCAGCGCCCGTATCGATACTGAAGCTTTCTTT.

This chain joins TRBV7-2 and TRBJ2-5; D possibly corresponds to TRBD1 (6 bases). The V end was cut by 5 bases, the J end by 4 bases, with 17 bases between. The CDR3 is 15 amino acids. The germline V gene has CDR1 SGHTA and CDR2 FQGNSA. Here the CDR3 DNA reads TGTGCCAGCAGCCGCCAGGGGCCAACGGGAGAGACCCAGTACTTC. Amino acid sequence: CASSRQGPTGETQYF.

V usage is TRBV6-1 and J usage is TRBJ1-1; 12 nucleotides agree with TRBD1. Trimming removed 7 bases from V and 4 bases from J; junction bases left unmatched: 19. The CDR3 runs to 19 residues. Per germline, CDR1 MNHNS and CDR2 SASEGT. This CDR3 is CASIQPLGTGGGKGTEAFF. The CDR3 coding sequence is TGTGCCAGCATTCAACCGCTAGGGACAGGGGGCGGCAAAGGCACTGAAGCTTTCTTT.

The chain uses TRBV9 and TRBJ1-4; no clear D gene. This CDR3 comprises 15 residues. V lost 0 bases and J 8 bases, leaving 14 bases between the germline ends. The germline V gene has CDR1 SGDLS and CDR2 YYNGEE. CDR3 nucleotides: TGTGCCAGCAGCGTAGACGCTGGACGAAGCGAAAAACTGTTTTTT. Its translation: CASSVDAGRSEKLFF.

Ten or more counts support this clonotype. The rearrangement links TRBV7-2 to TRBJ1-3; the D gene is possibly TRBD1 (5 bases). CDR1 and CDR2 from the germline V gene are SGHTA and FQGNSA. The V end was cut by 5 bases, the J end by 0 bases, with 8 bases between. The CDR3 is 14 residues long. CDR3 protein: CASSRDVSGNTIYF. The CDR3, as DNA: TGTGCCAGCAGCCGGGACGTCTCTGGAAACACCATATATTTT.

This clonotype was observed a few times. The rearrangement links TRBV29-1 to TRBJ1-1; D uncertain. Germline V gene lookup returns CDR1 SQVTM and CDR2 ANQGSEA. V lost 6 bases and J lost 0, with 11 bases in between. The CDR3 consists of 13 residues. The CDR3 nucleotides are TGCAGCGTCCAGCCGCGGTTGAACACTGAAGCTTTCTTT. The encoded protein is CSVQPRLNTEAFF.

This clonotype showed up just a few times. The chain is built from TRBV7-9 and TRBJ2-7, with TRBD1 matching 7 bases. The CDR3 runs to 17 residues. The germline gives CDR1 SEHNR, CDR2 FQNEAQ (reference sequence). J lost 2 bases, V lost 5 bases, and 15 bases had no gene match. The CDR3 reads CASSPRSTGTVTYEQYF. DNA for the CDR3: TGTGCCAGCAGCCCCCGATCGACCGGGACAGTTACCTACGAGCAGTACTTC.

The chain links TRBV3-1 to TRBJ2-5, with D perhaps assigned TRBD1 or TRBD2 (5 bases each). The CDR3 extends over 16 amino acids. The germline V and J ends were trimmed by 0 bases and 4 bases, with 15 bases remaining between them. The germline gives CDR1 LGHDT, CDR2 YNNKEL (reference sequence). Here the CDR3 reads CASSQDQVGTGETQYF. CDR3 nucleotides: TGTGCCAGCAGCCAAGATCAGGTCGGGACGGGAGAGACCCAGTACTTC.

The chain uses TRBV20-1 and TRBJ1-2; TRBD1 might be the D (6 bases). Germline loops: CDR1 DFQATT, CDR2 SNEGSKA (reference sequence). Deletions cut 6 bases from V and 3 bases from J, with 8 bases between. The CDR3 covers 11 residues. The CDR3 here is CSASGDYGYTF. The CDR3 DNA reads TGCAGTGCCTCAGGGGACTATGGCTACACCTTC.

The V gene is TRBV20-1, the J gene TRBJ2-3; TRBD2 matches at 8 bases. The CDR3 contains 14 residues. Germline V gene sequence: CDR1 DFQATT, CDR2 SNEGSKA (reference sequence). V trimming: 7 bases; J trimming: 3 bases; junction bases outside the gene matches: 9. This chain's CDR3 is CSEMSGRGTDTQYF. CDR3 bases: TGCAGTGAGATGAGCGGGAGAGGTACAGATACGCAGTATTTT.

The chain combines TRBV5-1 with TRBJ2-2; D is undetermined. Germline loops: CDR1 SGHRS, CDR2 YFSETQ. This CDR3 region has 13 residues. The V end lost 4 bases, the J end lost 7 bases, and 11 bases lay between the germline ends. CDR3 amino acids: CASSPSGGGELFF. Written as DNA, the CDR3 is TGCGCCAGCAGCCCCTCGGGCGGCGGGGAGCTGTTTTTT. Together with reference TRBV5-1 and TRBJ2-2, the CDR3 gives the full variable domain: KAGVTQTPRYLIKTRGQQVTLSCSPISGHRSVSWYQQTPGQGLQFLFEYFSETQRNKGNFPGRFSGRQFSNSRSEMNVSTLELGDSALYLCASSPSGGGELFFGEGSRLTVL.

This clonotype was seen a few times. The J gene is TRBJ1-6, the V gene TRBV20-1, with TRBD1 matching over 7 bases. The trim removed 0 bases at V and 7 bases at J, leaving 3 bases unmatched. Per germline, CDR1 DFQATT and CDR2 SNEGSKA (reference sequence). The CDR3 spans 14 residues. CDR3 in amino acids: CSARDGQANSPLHF. The CDR3 coding sequence is TGCAGTGCTAGAGACGGACAGGCGAATTCACCCCTCCACTTT.

The chain recombines TRBV20-1 with TRBJ1-6; possible D gene TRBD1, 5 bases. Trimming stripped 4 bases from V and 9 bases from J, with 10 bases between. The length of the CDR3 is 12 residues. Germline V gene sequence: CDR1 DFQATT, CDR2 SNEGSKA (reference sequence). For the CDR3, the DNA is TGCAGTGCTAAGGGGTCCGCTTCACCCCTCCACTTT. Translating it yields CSAKGSASPLHF.